The subject of this entry is one T cell receptor (beta chain). The data stem from a study of T-cell reconstitution after alpha-beta-depleted transplantation in children. Construction of the TCRbeta library involved unique molecular identifiers. Each CDR3 protein is one row after TCRdb ran MiXCR on the PCR reads. The data show 500,000 to 600,000 distinct CDR3 sequences, approximately 20% seen once. The material was PBMCs from the stem cell graft donor, obtained from the stem cell graft. The TCR comes from a human donor who donated a stem cell graft to a child with acute lymphoblastic leukemia.

The CDR3 protein is CASSSLLGFDEQFF. Here the CDR3 DNA reads TGTGCCAGCAGCTCCTTACTAGGGTTCGATGAGCAGTTCTTC. V and J are TRBV7-9 and TRBJ2-1; the D gene is possibly TRBD2 (5 bases). V was cut by 4 bases and J by 8 bases, with 15 bases left in between. Germline V gene sequence: CDR1 SEHNR, CDR2 FQNEAQ (reference sequence). This CDR3 is 14 amino acids long.